The clone carrying this TCR beta chain was picked up many times. This sample stems from a study of regulatory T cells in long-lasting Graves disease. The CDR3 is 15 residues long. V was pared by 4 bases and J by 4 bases, with 6 bases of the junction left unmatched. Arm-PCR with iRepertoire HTBI primers amplified the CDR3 regions for these TCR beta libraries. Each CDR3 protein is one row after TCRdb ran MiXCR on the multiplex PCR reads. This sample carries 450,000 to 600,000 distinct CDR3 sequences, roughly 14% of them seen once, and the ten largest clones take about 9.1%. Time point described: newly diagnosed GD, antithyroid drugs for less than 3 months. After RNA was extracted from PBMCs, the TCR library was made from it. The data were also submitted as part of a second study, on T cells in Graves' hyperthyroidism and ophthalmopathy.

The sample here was peripheral blood mononuclear cells (PBMCs), taken at new diagnosis, from a patient treated with antithyroid drugs. The chain links TRBV12-3 or TRBV12-4 to TRBJ2-7; 11 bases line up with TRBD2. This receptor was taken from a man younger than 40 with Graves disease. CDR3 protein: CASSSALAGVYEQYF. The CDR3 coding sequence is TGTGCCAGCAGTTCAGCACTAGCGGGGGTATACGAGCAGTACTTC.